This T cell receptor beta chain came from a study of CD8 T cells in Susac syndrome. RNA totalling about 0.45 to 1 ug underwent reverse transcription with random hexamers. TCRdb analysed the immunoSEQ multiplex PCR reads with MiXCR anew, one entry per CDR3 protein. The table records approximately 120,000 distinct CDR3 sequences, about 94% of them present only once. With 2 bases clipped from V and 1 base from J, the junction kept 2 bases outside the gene matches. Germline V gene data show CDR1 as SGDLS and CDR2 as YYNGEE. This CDR3 region has 15 residues. CD8+ and CD4+ T cells from blood underwent TCR beta sequencing, which was carried out in a high-throughput format.

V and J are TRBV9 and TRBJ2-3; 9 nucleotides align to TRBD1. The TCR originated in a human donor in good health. Specimen: CD4+ T cells from PBMCs. The CDR3: CASSVRQGGTDTQYF. CDR3 nucleotides: TGTGCCAGCAGCGTCCGACAGGGGGGCACAGATACGCAGTATTTT.